This T cell receptor (beta chain) originates from a study of cytomegalovirus exposure and HLA in healthy donors. General study results and limits: A missense variant in DCLRE1C was later tied to TCR beta V- and J-gene trimming. Several of the most significant clusters were apparently associated with common viral pathogens in a later analysis. Among immune exposure information, only CMV serostatus was available.

In the PCR, 60 Vbeta and 13 Jbeta primers were used. In the authors' methods: About 12 million shared chains were among the about 80 million unique TCR beta chains that a later analysis counted. Sequenced by immunoSEQ multiplex PCR; TCRdb stores in-frame clones only, minus some. V and J calls and clone size are those listed in that table; D and trimming were worked out from the DNA. The sample has about 120,000 clones; roughly 80% are singletons. To note about this clone: Antigen specificity is unknown.

The sequencing input was PBMCs. This clonotype was sampled from a woman aged 40 to 49 in good health and CMV-seropositive.

Here the CDR3 DNA reads TGTGCCAGCAGCGTGCAGGAGAACACTGAAGCTTTCTTT. Its protein product is CASSVQENTEAFF. This chain links TRBV7-3 with TRBJ1-1, with D hard to call. Trimming pared 5 bases from V and 1 base from J, leaving 8 bases between. Germline lookup yields CDR1 SGHTA and CDR2 FQGTGA. The CDR3 sequence is 13 residues long.